These 29 T cell receptor beta chains were sequenced from one sample in a study of T cells after posttransplantation cyclophosphamide. TCRdb keeps only in-frame clones here, not all; method: immunoSEQ multiplex PCR. In the table there are thousands of clones, roughly four fifths of which are singletons. The sequencing input was PBMCs. The source is a young man with a blood cancer, CMV-positive, and with a related stem cell donor.

The rearrangement links TRBV7-2 to TRBJ1-5; 8 bases align to TRBD1. The CDR3 contains 15 residues. The junction had 8 bases not matched to a gene; V was cut back by 3 bases and J by 7 bases. Germline CDR1 is SGHTA and CDR2 is FQGNSA. The CDR3 here is CASSFRTGRGQPQHF. CDR3 nucleotide sequence: TGTGCCAGCAGCTTTCGGACAGGGAGGGGCCAGCCCCAGCATTTT. Together with reference TRBV7-2 and TRBJ1-5, the CDR3 gives the full variable domain: GAGVSQSPSNKVTEKGKDVELRCDPISGHTALYWYRQSLGQGLEFLIYFQGNSAPDKSGLPSDRFSAERTGGSVSTLTIQRTQQEDSAVYLCASSFRTGRGQPQHFGDGTRLSIL.

This clone was seen just once. This sequence joins TRBV18 and TRBJ2-7; D might be TRBD1 (6 bases). V shed 8 bases and J shed 0 bases, with 14 bases lying between them. Germline-derived CDR1 and CDR2 are KGHSH and LQKENI. The CDR3 consists of 14 residues. The CDR3 DNA is TGTGCCAGCACTGGACAGCCGAGCTCCTACGAGCAGTACTTC. Its translation: CASTGQPSSYEQYF.

The chain combines TRBV5-1 with TRBJ2-3, with TRBD2 matching over 10 bases. The germline V gene has CDR1 SGHRS and CDR2 YFSETQ. Trimming cost V 4 bases and J 4 bases; bases outside gene matches: 6. The CDR3 totals 15 residues. This CDR3 reads CASSKAGGLADTQYF. CDR3 DNA: TGCGCCAGCAGCAAAGCGGGGGGGCTTGCAGATACGCAGTATTTT.

This chain uses TRBV5-1 with TRBJ1-2, with D possibly being TRBD1 (6 bases). Germline loops: CDR1 SGHRS, CDR2 YFSETQ. This CDR3 has 15 amino acids. The germline V and J ends were trimmed by 4 bases and 5 bases, with 18 bases remaining between them. The chain's CDR3 is CASSQDRTGQYGYTF. As DNA, the CDR3 is TGCGCCAGCAGCCAAGATAGAACAGGGCAGTATGGCTACACCTTC.

V usage is TRBV2 and J usage is TRBJ1-2, with D perhaps matching TRBD1 (5 bases). Looked up from germline, CDR1 is SNHLY and CDR2 is FYNNEI. The CDR3 totals 15 residues. V lost 3 bases to trimming and J lost 8 bases, with 19 bases between them. CDR3 in DNA: TGTGCCAGCAGTGAGGGAGGGGTTCTTACTGGAGGCTACACCTTC. It translates to CASSEGGVLTGGYTF. Looking up the rest from reference TRBV2 and TRBJ1-2 gives the full variable domain: EPEVTQTPSHQVTQMGQEVILRCVPISNHLYFYWYRQILGQKVEFLVSFYNNEISEKSEIFDDQFSVERPDGSNFTLKIRSTKLEDSAMYFCASSEGGVLTGGYTFGSGTRLTVV.

The genes are TRBV5-1 and TRBJ1-2, with D possibly TRBD1 on 5 matching bases. Looked up from germline, CDR1 is SGHRS and CDR2 is YFSETQ. The CDR3 sequence is 14 residues long. V gave up 0 bases and J gave up 9 bases, with 15 bases separating them. For the CDR3, the DNA is TGCGCCAGCAGCTTGGAGGGGTCCTCCGGTAGCTACACCTTC. Translation gives CASSLEGSSGSYTF.

The rearrangement uses TRBV4-3 and TRBJ2-3; tentative D call: TRBD1 (5 bases). CDR3 length equals 14 residues. Germline values: CDR1 LGHNA, CDR2 YSLEER. The ends were cut back, 0 bases at V and 4 bases at J, with 8 bases in the middle. CDR3 sequence (DNA): TGCGCCAGCAGCCAAGACCAGGGCGCAGATACGCAGTATTTT. This encodes CASSQDQGADTQYF.

In its sample, this clone was seen once. This rearrangement joins TRBV28 to TRBJ1-5; 12 bases map to TRBD1. Germline loops: CDR1 MDHEN, CDR2 SYDVKM. Trimming took 6 bases from V and 6 from J; bases not matched to a gene: 9. This CDR3 region has 16 residues. CDR3 nucleotides: TGTGCCAGCAGGTCTAGGGGACAGGGGGCAACTCAGCCCCAGCATTTT. This gives the protein CASRSRGQGATQPQHF.

The CDR3 here is CASSNRGKETQYF. The CDR3 nucleotides read TGTGCCAGTAGTAACAGGGGGAAAGAGACCCAGTACTTC. J is TRBJ2-5 and V is TRBV19; TRBD1 aligns across 8 bases. CDR1 is LNHDA and CDR2 is SQIVND in the germline V gene (reference sequence). The V and J ends lost 4 bases and 3 bases, in that order; junction bases with no gene match: 1. CDR3 size: 13 residues.

The chain recombines TRBV28 with TRBJ2-7; D gene unclear. Germline lookup yields CDR1 MDHEN and CDR2 SYDVKM. V dropped 2 bases and J dropped 3 bases, with 8 bases sitting between them. The CDR3 has 13 amino acids. CDR3 sequence (DNA): TGTGCCAGCAGTTTACCCCCCCGCTACGAGCAGTACTTC. This gives the protein CASSLPPRYEQYF.

The chain joins TRBV18 to TRBJ1-3; perhaps TRBD1 as D (5 bases). The CDR3 runs 14 residues. Germline V CDR1 and CDR2: KGHSH, LQKENI. Trimming removed 3 bases at V and 4 bases at J, with 10 bases between. The DNA for the CDR3 is TGTGCCAGCTCACCCCCTACAGGAGGAAACACCATATATTTT. As protein: CASSPPTGGNTIYF.

J is TRBJ1-2 and V is TRBV4-3; D is possibly TRBD1 (6 bases). Germline V gene lookup returns CDR1 LGHNA and CDR2 YSLEER. There are 14 residues in the CDR3. V was clipped by 0 bases and J by 5 bases, with 10 bases between them. The CDR3 nucleotides read TGCGCCAGCAGCCAAGACAGGGGCGAGTATGGCTACACCTTC. Translated: CASSQDRGEYGYTF.

The CDR3 spells CASSSEALDVTDTQYF. As DNA, the CDR3 is TGCGCCAGCAGCTCTGAGGCCCTTGATGTCACAGATACGCAGTATTTT. The chain couples TRBV5-1 to TRBJ2-3; D is ambiguous. Germline V gene sequence: CDR1 SGHRS, CDR2 YFSETQ. The CDR3 extends over 16 amino acids. V was clipped by 3 bases and J by 2 bases, with 16 bases between them.

This clone occurred a few times. The gene calls are TRBV7-8 and TRBJ2-7; maybe TRBD1 (5 bases). The V gene's germline CDR1 is SGHVS and CDR2 FQNEAQ. Trimming shortened V by 5 bases and J by 1 base, and 9 bases separated the two germline ends. The CDR3 runs 13 residues. The CDR3 DNA follows: TGTGCCAGCAGCCCTGGACAATCCTACGAGCAGTACTTC. Its protein is CASSPGQSYEQYF.

The V call is TRBV6-5, the J call TRBJ2-7; 8 bases align to TRBD1. The CDR3 has 15 residues. The germline gives CDR1 MNHEY, CDR2 SVGAGI. Trimming cost V 0 bases and J 2 bases; bases outside gene matches: 3. CDR3 nucleotides: TGTGCCAGCAGTTACTCTGGACAGGGTACCTACGAGCAGTACTTC. Protein product: CASSYSGQGTYEQYF.

The chain employs TRBV29-1 and TRBJ2-3; TRBD2 matches 7 bases. J lost 0 bases, V lost 0 bases, and 6 bases had no gene match. This CDR3 has 16 residues. CDR1 is SQVTM, CDR2 ANQGSEA, per germline. CDR3 in DNA: TGCAGCGTTGAAGATTGGCGGGGGACTAGCACAGATACGCAGTATTTT. It encodes CSVEDWRGTSTDTQYF.

CDR3 in DNA: TGTGCCAGCAGCCCTAGATCCGGGGAGCTGTTTTTT. This translates into CASSPRSGELFF. The rearrangement joins TRBV13 to TRBJ2-2, with D hard to call. The V gene lost 5 bases and the J gene lost 6 bases, with 7 bases spanning the gap. Germline loops: CDR1 PRHDT, CDR2 FYEKMQ (reference sequence). This CDR3 spans 12 amino acids.

The chain carries TRBV7-9 and TRBJ1-2, with 7 bases that match TRBD1. V gave up 5 bases and J gave up 4 bases; unmatched junction bases: 10. CDR3 length: 15 residues. From germline, CDR1 is SEHNR and CDR2 FQNEAQ (reference sequence). The CDR3 spells CASSHASTGPYGYTF. In DNA form, the CDR3 reads TGTGCCAGCAGCCACGCCTCGACAGGGCCCTATGGCTACACCTTC.

The chain uses TRBV7-9 and TRBJ1-5, with 8 bases that match TRBD1. The V gene's germline CDR1 is SEHNR and CDR2 FQNEAQ (reference sequence). The CDR3 extends over 14 amino acids. V dropped 4 bases and J dropped 2; count of bases not matched to a gene: 1. The CDR3 is CASSSTGGNQPQHF. In DNA, the CDR3 is TGTGCCAGCAGCTCGACAGGGGGCAATCAGCCCCAGCATTTT.

The chain joins TRBV7-9 to TRBJ2-7; 7 bases map to TRBD2. CDR3 size: 14 residues. The germline V gene encodes CDR1 SEHNR and CDR2 FQNEAQ (reference sequence). V shed 1 base and J 5 bases; nucleotides not matched to a gene: 5. The CDR3 region is CASSLETRGDEQYF. The DNA for the CDR3 is TGTGCCAGCAGCTTAGAAACCCGGGGGGACGAGCAGTACTTC.

The V and J genes are TRBV11-2 and TRBJ1-6; D is undetermined. The CDR3 sequence is 12 residues long. Germline loops: CDR1 SGHAT, CDR2 FQNNGV. V lost 3 bases and J lost 9, with 6 bases in between. CDR3 bases: TGTGCCAGCAGCTTCGAGGTTTCACCCCTCCACTTT. This codes for CASSFEVSPLHF.

This sequence joins TRBV6-6 and TRBJ1-5; tentative D call: TRBD1 (6 bases). The V gene's germline CDR1 is MNHNY and CDR2 SVGAGI (reference sequence). The CDR3 totals 15 residues. The V and J ends lost 2 bases and 11 bases respectively, with 19 bases between them. The CDR3 DNA follows: TGTGCCAGCAGTTACGGGGGGGGGCAATATCCGGCCCAGCATTTT. Amino acid sequence: CASSYGGGQYPAQHF.

The chain employs TRBV6-6 and TRBJ2-7, with 8 bases matching TRBD1. The V segment lost 6 bases and the J segment 7 bases; nucleotides outside the gene matches: 11. The V gene's germline CDR1 is MNHNY and CDR2 SVGAGI (reference sequence). The CDR3 extends over 14 amino acids. For the CDR3, the DNA is TGTGCCAGCAGGGACAGGGCTAGTCTGGGGGAGCAGTACTTC. Translation: CASRDRASLGEQYF.

Comments on this clone: The same CDR3 arises from other DNA sequences in this sample as well. CDR3 region: CAWSTPGTVNTEAFF. The CDR3, as DNA: TGTGCCTGGAGTACGCCCGGAACAGTGAACACTGAAGCTTTCTTT. The chain has TRBV30 and TRBJ1-1; D ambiguous. V was cut by 2 bases and J by 0 bases, with 13 bases left in between. Germline CDR1 is GTSNPN and CDR2 is SVGIG (reference sequence). This CDR3 is 15 amino acids long.

The V and J genes are TRBV5-6 and TRBJ2-7; 9 nucleotides agree with TRBD2. Per the germline V gene, CDR1 is SGHDT and CDR2 is YYEEEE. The CDR3 has 14 amino acids. V lost 1 base, J lost 2 bases, and 1 base stayed unmatched. The CDR3 here is CASSLLAGTYEQYF. Written as DNA, the CDR3 is TGTGCCAGCAGCTTGCTAGCGGGGACCTACGAGCAGTACTTC.

This clone occurred a few times. The J gene is TRBJ1-1, the V gene TRBV6-6, with 9 bases identical to TRBD1. Germline V lookup: CDR1 MNHNY, CDR2 SVGAGI (reference sequence). V lost 2 bases and J lost 1; bases outside the gene matches: 2. The CDR3 has 15 amino acids. CDR3 residues: CASSYRDRENTEAFF. CDR3 coding DNA: TGTGCCAGCAGTTACCGGGACAGGGAGAACACTGAAGCTTTCTTT.

This chain connects TRBV9 to TRBJ2-2; D gene ambiguous. Germline CDR1 is SGDLS and CDR2 is YYNGEE. The ends were cut back, 5 bases at V and 1 base at J, with 9 bases in the middle. The CDR3 consists of 14 residues. The CDR3 DNA sequence: TGTGCCAGCAGTCTTAGACAGAACACCGGGGAGCTGTTTTTT. Encoded protein: CASSLRQNTGELFF.

This chain connects TRBV28 to TRBJ2-3; no firm D call. CDR1 is MDHEN and CDR2 is SYDVKM in the germline V gene. The CDR3 has 13 amino acids. V lost 3 bases to trimming and J lost 4 bases, with 8 bases between them. The CDR3 DNA sequence: TGTGCCAGCAGTTTCGGAGATCCAGATACGCAGTATTTT. It encodes CASSFGDPDTQYF.

The chain links TRBV27 to TRBJ2-7, with 7 bases lining up with TRBD2. CDR3 length: 14 residues. The germline V gene has CDR1 MNHEY and CDR2 SMNVEV (reference sequence). V lost 4 bases to trimming and J lost 0 bases; unmatched junction nucleotides: 3. The CDR3 loop is CASSWSGASYEQYF. The DNA of the CDR3 is TGTGCCAGCAGTTGGAGCGGGGCCTCCTACGAGCAGTACTTC.